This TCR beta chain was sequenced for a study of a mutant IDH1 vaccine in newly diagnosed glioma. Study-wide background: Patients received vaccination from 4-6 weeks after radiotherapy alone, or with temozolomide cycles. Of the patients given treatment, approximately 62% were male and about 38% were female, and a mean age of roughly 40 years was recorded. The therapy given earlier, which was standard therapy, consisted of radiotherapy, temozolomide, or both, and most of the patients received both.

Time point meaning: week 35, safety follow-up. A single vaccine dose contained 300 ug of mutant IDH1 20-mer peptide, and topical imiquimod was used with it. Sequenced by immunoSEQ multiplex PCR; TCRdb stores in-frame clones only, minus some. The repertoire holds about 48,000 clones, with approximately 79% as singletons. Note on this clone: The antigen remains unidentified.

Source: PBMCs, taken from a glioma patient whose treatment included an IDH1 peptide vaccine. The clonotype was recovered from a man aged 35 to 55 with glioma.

CDR3 amino acids: CASSTGLKTGGGNTIYF. As DNA, the CDR3 is TGTGCCAGCAGCACAGGCCTGAAAACAGGGGGCGGAAACACCATATATTTT. The V and J genes are TRBV7-9 and TRBJ1-3; 9 bases map to TRBD1. Germline CDR1 reads SEHNR; CDR2 reads FQNEAQ (reference sequence). Trimming took 5 bases from V and 4 from J; bases not matched to a gene: 12. The CDR3 has 17 residues. The variable domain in full, completed from reference TRBV7-9 and TRBJ1-3, reads DTGVSQNPRHKITKRGQNVTFRCDPISEHNRLYWYRQTLGQGPEFLTYFQNEAQLEKSRLLSDRFSAERPKGSFSTLEIQRTEQGDSAMYLCASSTGLKTGGGNTIYFGEGSWLTVV.